The text below deals with one T cell receptor (beta chain). Its antigen is still unknown. Production of TCR cDNA was by 5'RACE template switching, which also added a universal primer site and UMIs. One entry per CDR3 protein results from TCRdb running MiXCR on the 5' RACE reads. The sample lists under 600,000 distinct CDR3 sequences; about 13% were seen once. The CDR3 totals 14 residues. V lost 8 bases and J lost 3, with 17 bases in between. Per the germline V gene, CDR1 is MNHNS and CDR2 is SASEGT. The sample originates from a study of T cells after yellow fever vaccination. Study findings and constraints: Reappearance after the booster was observed for most primary-vaccination clones (roughly 97% CD4, almost 90% CD8). A weaker secondary response peaked on day 5, the primary on day 15.

This clonotype was sampled from a man aged 25 to 45 who received the YFV17D yellow fever vaccine. The V call is TRBV6-1, the J call TRBJ2-7; tentatively, D is TRBD2 (6 bases). Sequencing used PBMCs, obtained on the day of the yellow fever booster vaccination. The CDR3 region has the DNA TGTGCCAGCGGTAGGGAGGCCTTTAACTACGAGCAGTACTTC. Encoded protein: CASGREAFNYEQYF.